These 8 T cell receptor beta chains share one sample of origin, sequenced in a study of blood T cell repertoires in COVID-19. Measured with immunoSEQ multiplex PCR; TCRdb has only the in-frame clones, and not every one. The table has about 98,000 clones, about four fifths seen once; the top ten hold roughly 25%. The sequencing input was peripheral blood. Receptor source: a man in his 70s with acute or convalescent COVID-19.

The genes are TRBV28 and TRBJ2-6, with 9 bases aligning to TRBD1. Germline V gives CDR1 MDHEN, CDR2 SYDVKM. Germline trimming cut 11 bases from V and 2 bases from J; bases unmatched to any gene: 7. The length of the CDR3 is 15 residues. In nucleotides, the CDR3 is TGTGCCGTCCTCACAGGGGGCGCTGGGGCCAACGTCCTGACTTTC. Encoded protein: CAVLTGGAGANVLTF.

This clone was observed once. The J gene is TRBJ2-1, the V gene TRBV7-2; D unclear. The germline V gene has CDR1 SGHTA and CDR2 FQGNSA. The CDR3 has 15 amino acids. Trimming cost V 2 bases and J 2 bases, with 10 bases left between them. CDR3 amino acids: CASSLLITPYNEQFF. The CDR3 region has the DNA TGTGCCAGCAGCTTACTAATAACCCCCTACAATGAGCAGTTCTTC.

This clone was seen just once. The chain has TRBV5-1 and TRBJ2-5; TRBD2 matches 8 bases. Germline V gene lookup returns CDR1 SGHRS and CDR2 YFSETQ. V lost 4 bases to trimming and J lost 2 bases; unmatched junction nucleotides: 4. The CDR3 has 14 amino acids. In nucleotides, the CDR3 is TGCGCCAGCAGCACCGGGACTAGTCAAGAGACCCAGTACTTC. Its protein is CASSTGTSQETQYF.

The CDR3 DNA reads as TGTGCCAGCAGCTTGGATGGGGGACCCCGGGGGTTCGGGGCCAACGTCCTGACTTTC. Translation: CASSLDGGPRGFGANVLTF. The chain is built from TRBV5-6 and TRBJ2-6; TRBD2 might be the D (6 bases). The CDR3 runs 19 residues. Germline V gene sequence: CDR1 SGHDT, CDR2 YYEEEE. The ends were cut back, 0 bases at V and 4 bases at J, with 20 bases in the middle.

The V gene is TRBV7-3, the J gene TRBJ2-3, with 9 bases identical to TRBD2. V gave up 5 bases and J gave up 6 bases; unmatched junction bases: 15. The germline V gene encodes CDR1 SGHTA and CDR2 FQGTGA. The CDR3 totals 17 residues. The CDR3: CASSQSSSGTSSDTQYF. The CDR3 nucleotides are TGTGCCAGCAGCCAGTCGTCTAGCGGGACGAGCTCGGATACGCAGTATTTT.

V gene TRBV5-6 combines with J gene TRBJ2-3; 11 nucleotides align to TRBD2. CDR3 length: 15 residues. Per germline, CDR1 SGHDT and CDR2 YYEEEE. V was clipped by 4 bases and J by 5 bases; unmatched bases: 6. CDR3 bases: TGTGCCAGCAGCCCGACTAGCGGGAAGGGAGATACGCAGTATTTT. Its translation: CASSPTSGKGDTQYF.

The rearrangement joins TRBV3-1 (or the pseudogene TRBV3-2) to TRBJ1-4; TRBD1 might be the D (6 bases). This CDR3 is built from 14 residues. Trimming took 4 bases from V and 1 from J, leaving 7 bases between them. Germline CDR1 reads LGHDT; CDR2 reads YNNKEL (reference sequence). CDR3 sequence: CASSLQGTNEKLFF. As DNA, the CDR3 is TGTGCCAGCAGCCTACAGGGAACTAATGAAAAACTGTTTTTT.

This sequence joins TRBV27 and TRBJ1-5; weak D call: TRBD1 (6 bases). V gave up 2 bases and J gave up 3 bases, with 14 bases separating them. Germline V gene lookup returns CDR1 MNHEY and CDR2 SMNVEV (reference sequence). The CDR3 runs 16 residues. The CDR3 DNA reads TGTGCCAGCAGTTTACTGACAGGAGGTACCAATCAGCCCCAGCATTTT. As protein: CASSLLTGGTNQPQHF.